This entry features one T cell receptor beta chain sequence. The clone's antigen remains unknown. Base quality data are lacking; no much larger clone is found one base away. CDR1 and CDR2 were assigned from the germline V gene as SQVTM and ANQGSEA. V and J are truncated by 6 bases and 2 bases respectively, leaving an intervening sequence of 17 bases. The CDR3 runs 14 residues from the cysteine to the phenylalanine. CDR3 DNA only is kept here, 42 bases in frame from base 1. About 500 nanograms of biopsy DNA per sample were submitted for commercial TCRB immunosequencing. CDR3 regions were amplified from genomic DNA by Adaptive Biotechnology using a two-step, amplification bias-controlled multiplex PCR. In the first PCR, primers covered every V and J gene segment, and in the second PCR, barcodes and Illumina adapters were added. An Illumina instrument was used to sequence the CDR3 libraries. The paper's data handling went like this. The analysis drew on both the pipelines supplied by the vendor and custom analysis of the raw data in R/Bioconductor running R version 3.3.0. Clonality, which ranges from 0 to 1, was calculated as the inverse of the normalised Shannon entropy across all productive clones. High-frequency clones were defined as the share of the repertoire taken up by the top 100 clones, keeping only clones that passed a 95% confidence test. The Simpson index measured repertoire diversity, and the Morisita-Horn index measured overlap between samples. The table comes from immuneACCESS by way of TCRdb, which keeps in-frame sequences with V and J called. Part of the clones is missing from these tables; in studies checked, under half for an unresolved V gene and the rest for unknown reasons. V and J calls and clone size come straight from that table; D and trimming were deduced from the DNA. This sample gives approximately 10,000 clones in total; 55% to 80% of them show up just once. The ten biggest clones cover around 7.2% of the sample.

This sample is part of a study of T cell repertoires in ileal Crohn's disease (dated by TCRdb to about 2019). Regarding the study in general: The median duration of disease was approximately 7.9 years, and at the time of surgery about 35% of patients were active smokers. Endoscopic postoperative recurrence was defined by a Rutgeerts score above i0. TCR repertoire analysis was done in 45 to 65 Crohn's disease patients from a prospective multicentre cohort. Roughly half of the patients were given postoperative therapy, with ten to eleven receiving thiopurines and 18 receiving anti-TNF agents. The study sequenced 150 to 200 mucosal samples from 57 patients, taken at several locations on the surgical specimen and at postoperative endoscopy. Every patient underwent surgery because of a complication, which was stricturing disease in around 61% and penetrating disease in around 39%. The study was conducted in parallel with a multicentre cohort that was designed to identify predictors of early endoscopic recurrence following ileocolonic resection. Neoterminal ileum biopsies obtained at postoperative colonoscopy were designated as M6 samples. What the work shows at the level of the full study, not this receptor alone: Within the first year after surgery, the timing of postoperative endoscopy varied, and the median delay was around 6.7 months. Compared with non-smokers, patients who were active smokers at surgery showed a significantly higher proportion of clonal expansions (around 24% vs 18%, p=0.02). Compared with CD4 T cells, sorted CD8 T cells contained more high-frequency clones, which suggests that the mucosal expansions were mostly CD8. Mucosal CD4 and CD8 T cells were sorted and sequenced only in a subgroup of patients, whose size was not stated. Endoscopic recurrence was found to be associated with higher high-frequency clone percentages at surgery, and recurrence was observed in all patients with clonality above 26.8% (18/57).

The meaning of the sample's time point label: neoterminal ileum biopsy at postoperative endoscopy, about 6 months after surgery. To be eligible, patients had to be adults with ileal or ileocolonic Crohn's disease and an indication for ileocolonic resection. Whole ileal mucosal biopsies were stored frozen at -80°C before DNA extraction. Genomic DNA was extracted from frozen whole biopsies with a TRizol-based method and quantified on a NanoDrop 2000 spectrophotometer. The sequenced sample consisted of ileal tissue. The chain joins TRBV29-1 to TRBJ2-7; matching of 6 bases hints at TRBD1 as the D gene. The origin of this receptor is an adult with Crohn's disease. The sequence in DNA is TGCAGCGTGACGAGACAGGACGCTCCCTACGAGCAGTACTTC. The translation is CSVTRQDAPYEQYF.